This T cell receptor beta chain was sequenced during a study of blood T cell repertoires in COVID-19. TCRdb's table, derived via immunoSEQ multiplex PCR, lists solely in-frame clones and lacks some. The profile shows roughly 250,000 clones, around 93% of them singletons. V lost 4 bases and J lost 0; bases outside the gene matches: 3. Germline V gene lookup returns CDR1 MGHRA and CDR2 YSYEKL. CDR3 length: 16 residues. The gene calls are TRBV4-1 and TRBJ2-6; 7 positions agree with TRBD1. Sequencing was carried out using PBMCs or T cells enriched from blood (not recorded which). This sequence originates from a human donor in a cohort exposed to, infected with or recovered from COVID-19 (not recorded which). The donor label of this sample is uncertain. The DNA for the CDR3 is TGCGCCAGCAGCCTCGGGACAGCCTCTGGGGCCAACGTCCTGACTTTC. Translated: CASSLGTASGANVLTF.